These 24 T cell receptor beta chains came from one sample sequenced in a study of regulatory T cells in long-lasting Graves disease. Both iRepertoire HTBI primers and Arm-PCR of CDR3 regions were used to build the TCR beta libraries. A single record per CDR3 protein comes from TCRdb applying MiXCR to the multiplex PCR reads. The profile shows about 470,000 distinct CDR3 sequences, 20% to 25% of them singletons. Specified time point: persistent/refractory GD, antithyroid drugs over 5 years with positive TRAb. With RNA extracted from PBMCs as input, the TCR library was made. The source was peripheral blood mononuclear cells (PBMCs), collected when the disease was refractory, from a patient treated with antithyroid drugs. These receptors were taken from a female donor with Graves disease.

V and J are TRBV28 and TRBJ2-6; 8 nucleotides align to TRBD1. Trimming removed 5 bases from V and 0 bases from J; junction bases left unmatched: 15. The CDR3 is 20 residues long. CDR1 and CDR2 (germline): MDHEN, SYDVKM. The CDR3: CASSPLTTGGIRSGANVLTF. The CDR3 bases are TGTGCCAGCAGTCCTCTCACTACAGGGGGGATTCGCTCTGGGGCCAACGTCCTGACTTTC.

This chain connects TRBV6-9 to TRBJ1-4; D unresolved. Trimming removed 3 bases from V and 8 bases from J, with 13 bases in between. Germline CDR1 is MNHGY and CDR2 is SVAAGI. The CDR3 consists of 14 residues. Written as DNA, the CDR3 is TGTGCCAGCAGTTACCCAACCGGGAGGGAAAAACTGTTTTTT. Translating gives CASSYPTGREKLFF.

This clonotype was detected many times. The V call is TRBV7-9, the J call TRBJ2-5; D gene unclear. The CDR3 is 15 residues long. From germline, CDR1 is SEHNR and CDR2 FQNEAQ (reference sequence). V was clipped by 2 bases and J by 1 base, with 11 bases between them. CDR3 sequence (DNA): TGTGCCAGCAGCTTAACTTGGGCAGGCCAAGAGACCCAGTACTTC. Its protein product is CASSLTWAGQETQYF.

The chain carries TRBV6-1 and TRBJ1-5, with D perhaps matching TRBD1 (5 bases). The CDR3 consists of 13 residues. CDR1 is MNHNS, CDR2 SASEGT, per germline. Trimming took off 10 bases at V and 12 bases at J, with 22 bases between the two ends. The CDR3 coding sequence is TGTGCCACCTCCTACACAAACGGGGCTGACCAGCATTTT. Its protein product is CATSYTNGADQHF.

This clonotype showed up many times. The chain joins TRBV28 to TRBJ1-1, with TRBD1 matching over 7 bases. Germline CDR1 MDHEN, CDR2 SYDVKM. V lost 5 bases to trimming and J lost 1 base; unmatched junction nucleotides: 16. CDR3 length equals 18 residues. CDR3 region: CASSNPLLRTGENTEAFF. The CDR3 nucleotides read TGTGCCAGCAGTAATCCTCTACTTCGAACAGGGGAGAACACTGAAGCTTTCTTT.

CDR3 sequence: CSAREESSNYEQYF. In DNA, the CDR3 is TGCAGTGCTAGAGAGGAGTCTAGCAACTACGAGCAGTACTTC. The chain employs TRBV20-1 and TRBJ2-7, with D possibly being TRBD2 (5 bases). The CDR3 totals 14 residues. Between the trimmed V and J ends, which lost 0 bases and 3 bases, there was a span of 12 bases. The V gene's germline CDR1 is DFQATT and CDR2 SNEGSKA (reference sequence).

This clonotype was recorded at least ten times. CDR3 in DNA: TGTGCCAGCAGCTTCCAGACTAGCGGGACGGAGACCCAGTACTTC. It is translated as CASSFQTSGTETQYF. The chain couples TRBV7-2 to TRBJ2-5; 11 positions match TRBD2. Germline CDR1 and CDR2: SGHTA and FQGNSA. Unmatched junction bases numbered 5, after V lost 3 bases and J lost 5 bases. The CDR3 consists of 15 residues.

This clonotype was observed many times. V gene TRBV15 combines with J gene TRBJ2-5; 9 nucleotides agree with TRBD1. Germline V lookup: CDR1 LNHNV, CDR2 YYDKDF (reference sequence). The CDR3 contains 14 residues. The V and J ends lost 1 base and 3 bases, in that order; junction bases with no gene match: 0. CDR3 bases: TGTGCCACCAGCAGAGGACAGGGGGAAGAGACCCAGTACTTC. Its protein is CATSRGQGEETQYF.

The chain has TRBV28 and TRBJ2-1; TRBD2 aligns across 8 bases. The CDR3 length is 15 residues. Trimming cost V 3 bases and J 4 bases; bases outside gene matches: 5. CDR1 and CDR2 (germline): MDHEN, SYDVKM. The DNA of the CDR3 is TGTGCCAGCAGTTTTACTAGCGGAAGATACAATGAGCAGTTCTTC. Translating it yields CASSFTSGRYNEQFF.

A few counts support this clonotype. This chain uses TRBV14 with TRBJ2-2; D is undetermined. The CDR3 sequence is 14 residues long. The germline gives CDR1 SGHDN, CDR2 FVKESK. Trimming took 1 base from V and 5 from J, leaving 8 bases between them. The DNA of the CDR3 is TGTGCCAGCAGCCAAGTTATCCTGACCGGGGAGCTGTTTTTT. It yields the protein CASSQVILTGELFF.

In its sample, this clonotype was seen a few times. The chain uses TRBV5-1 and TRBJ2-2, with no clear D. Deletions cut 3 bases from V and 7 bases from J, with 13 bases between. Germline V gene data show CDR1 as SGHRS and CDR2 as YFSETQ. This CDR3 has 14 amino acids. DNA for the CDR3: TGCGCCAGCAGCTGGTACGGCCGGAGCGGGGAGCTGTTTTTT. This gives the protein CASSWYGRSGELFF.

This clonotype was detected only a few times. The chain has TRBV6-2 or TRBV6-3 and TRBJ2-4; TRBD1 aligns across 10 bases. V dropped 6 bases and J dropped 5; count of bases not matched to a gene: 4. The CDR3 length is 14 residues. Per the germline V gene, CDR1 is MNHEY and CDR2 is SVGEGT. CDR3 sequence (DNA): TGTGCCAGCAGCGCCGGGACAGGGGAAAACATTCAGTACTTC. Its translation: CASSAGTGENIQYF.

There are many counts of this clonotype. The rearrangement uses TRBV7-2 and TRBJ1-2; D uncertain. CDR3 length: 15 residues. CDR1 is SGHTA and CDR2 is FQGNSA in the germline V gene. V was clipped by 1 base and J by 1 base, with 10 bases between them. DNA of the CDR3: TGTGCCAGCAGCTTAGAGGCAGTAAATAACTATGGCTACACCTTC. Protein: CASSLEAVNNYGYTF.

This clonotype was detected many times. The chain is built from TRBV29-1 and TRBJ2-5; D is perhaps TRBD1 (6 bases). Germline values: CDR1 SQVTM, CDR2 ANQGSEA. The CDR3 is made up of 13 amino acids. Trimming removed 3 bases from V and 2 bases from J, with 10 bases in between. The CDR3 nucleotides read TGCAGCGTTGACATGGACAGTCAAGAGACCCAGTACTTC. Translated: CSVDMDSQETQYF.

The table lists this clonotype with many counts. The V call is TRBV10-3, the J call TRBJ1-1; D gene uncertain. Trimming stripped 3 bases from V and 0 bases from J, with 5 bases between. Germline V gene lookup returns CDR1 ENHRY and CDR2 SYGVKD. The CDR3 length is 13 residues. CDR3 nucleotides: TGTGCCATCAGTGACAGTGTGAACACTGAAGCTTTCTTT. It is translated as CAISDSVNTEAFF.

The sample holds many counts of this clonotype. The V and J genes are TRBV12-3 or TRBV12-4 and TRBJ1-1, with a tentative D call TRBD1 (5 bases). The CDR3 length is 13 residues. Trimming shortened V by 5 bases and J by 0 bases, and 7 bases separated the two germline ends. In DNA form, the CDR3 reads TGTGCCAGCAGTCTACAGGTGAACACTGAAGCTTTCTTT. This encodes CASSLQVNTEAFF.

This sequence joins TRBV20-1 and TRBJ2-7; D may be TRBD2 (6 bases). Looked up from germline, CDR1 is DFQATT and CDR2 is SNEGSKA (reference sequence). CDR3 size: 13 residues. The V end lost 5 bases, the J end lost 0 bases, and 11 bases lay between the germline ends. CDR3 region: CSAGAGSSYEQYF. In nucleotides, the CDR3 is TGCAGTGCTGGCGCCGGGAGCTCCTACGAGCAGTACTTC.

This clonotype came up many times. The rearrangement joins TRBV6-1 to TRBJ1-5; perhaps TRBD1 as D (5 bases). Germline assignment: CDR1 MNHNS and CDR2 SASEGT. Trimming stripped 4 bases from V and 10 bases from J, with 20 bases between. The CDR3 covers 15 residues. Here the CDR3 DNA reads TGTGCCAGCAGTGCATCCCCAGGGTCCGACGTTCCCCAGCATTTT. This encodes CASSASPGSDVPQHF.

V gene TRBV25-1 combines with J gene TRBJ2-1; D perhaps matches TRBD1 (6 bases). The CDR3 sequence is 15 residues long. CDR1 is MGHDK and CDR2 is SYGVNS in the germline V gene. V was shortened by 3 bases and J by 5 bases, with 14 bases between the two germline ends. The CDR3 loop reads CASSDGQSFNNEQFF. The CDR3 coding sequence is TGTGCCAGCAGTGATGGACAGTCGTTCAACAATGAGCAGTTCTTC.

CDR3 nucleotides: TGCGCCAGCAGCTTCGTAGCGGGGGTTCGGGAGACCCAGTACTTC. Translated, it gives CASSFVAGVRETQYF. The chain carries TRBV5-1 and TRBJ2-5, with 9 bases identical to TRBD2. Germline V gene lookup returns CDR1 SGHRS and CDR2 YFSETQ. V was clipped by 2 bases and J by 5 bases; unmatched bases: 7. The CDR3 is made up of 15 amino acids.

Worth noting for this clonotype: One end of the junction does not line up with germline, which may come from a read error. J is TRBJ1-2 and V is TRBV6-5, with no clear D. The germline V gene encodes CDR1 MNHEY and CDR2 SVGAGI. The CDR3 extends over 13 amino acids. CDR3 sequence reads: CASSHSPSYGYTF. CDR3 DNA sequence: TGTGCCAGCAGTCACTCACCCAGCTATGGCTACACCTTC.

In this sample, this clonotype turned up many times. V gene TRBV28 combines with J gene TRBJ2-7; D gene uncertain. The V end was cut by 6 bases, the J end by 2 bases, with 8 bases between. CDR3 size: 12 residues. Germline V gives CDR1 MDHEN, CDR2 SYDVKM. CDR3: CASSPNTYEQYF. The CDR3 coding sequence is TGTGCCAGCAGCCCAAATACCTACGAGCAGTACTTC. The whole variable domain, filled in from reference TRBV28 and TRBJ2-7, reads DVKVTQSSRYLVKRTGEKVFLECVQDMDHENMFWYRQDPGLGLRLIYFSYDVKMKEKGDIPEGYSVSREKKERFSLILESASTNQTSMYLCASSPNTYEQYFGPGTRLTVT.

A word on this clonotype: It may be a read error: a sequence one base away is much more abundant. Here the CDR3 DNA reads TGTGCCGGCAGGTCCGGGGCTCGGGAGACCCAGTACTTC. Translated, it gives CAGRSGARETQYF. The chain combines TRBV12-3 or TRBV12-4 with TRBJ2-5, with D perhaps being TRBD1 or TRBD2 (5 bases each). The CDR3 has 13 residues.

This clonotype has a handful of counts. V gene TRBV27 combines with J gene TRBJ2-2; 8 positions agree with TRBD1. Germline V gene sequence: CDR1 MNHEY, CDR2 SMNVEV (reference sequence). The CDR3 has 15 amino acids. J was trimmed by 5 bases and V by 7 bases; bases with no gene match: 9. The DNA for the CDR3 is TGTGCCAGCACCGTCTGGACAGGGTATACCGGGGAGCTGTTTTTT. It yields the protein CASTVWTGYTGELFF.